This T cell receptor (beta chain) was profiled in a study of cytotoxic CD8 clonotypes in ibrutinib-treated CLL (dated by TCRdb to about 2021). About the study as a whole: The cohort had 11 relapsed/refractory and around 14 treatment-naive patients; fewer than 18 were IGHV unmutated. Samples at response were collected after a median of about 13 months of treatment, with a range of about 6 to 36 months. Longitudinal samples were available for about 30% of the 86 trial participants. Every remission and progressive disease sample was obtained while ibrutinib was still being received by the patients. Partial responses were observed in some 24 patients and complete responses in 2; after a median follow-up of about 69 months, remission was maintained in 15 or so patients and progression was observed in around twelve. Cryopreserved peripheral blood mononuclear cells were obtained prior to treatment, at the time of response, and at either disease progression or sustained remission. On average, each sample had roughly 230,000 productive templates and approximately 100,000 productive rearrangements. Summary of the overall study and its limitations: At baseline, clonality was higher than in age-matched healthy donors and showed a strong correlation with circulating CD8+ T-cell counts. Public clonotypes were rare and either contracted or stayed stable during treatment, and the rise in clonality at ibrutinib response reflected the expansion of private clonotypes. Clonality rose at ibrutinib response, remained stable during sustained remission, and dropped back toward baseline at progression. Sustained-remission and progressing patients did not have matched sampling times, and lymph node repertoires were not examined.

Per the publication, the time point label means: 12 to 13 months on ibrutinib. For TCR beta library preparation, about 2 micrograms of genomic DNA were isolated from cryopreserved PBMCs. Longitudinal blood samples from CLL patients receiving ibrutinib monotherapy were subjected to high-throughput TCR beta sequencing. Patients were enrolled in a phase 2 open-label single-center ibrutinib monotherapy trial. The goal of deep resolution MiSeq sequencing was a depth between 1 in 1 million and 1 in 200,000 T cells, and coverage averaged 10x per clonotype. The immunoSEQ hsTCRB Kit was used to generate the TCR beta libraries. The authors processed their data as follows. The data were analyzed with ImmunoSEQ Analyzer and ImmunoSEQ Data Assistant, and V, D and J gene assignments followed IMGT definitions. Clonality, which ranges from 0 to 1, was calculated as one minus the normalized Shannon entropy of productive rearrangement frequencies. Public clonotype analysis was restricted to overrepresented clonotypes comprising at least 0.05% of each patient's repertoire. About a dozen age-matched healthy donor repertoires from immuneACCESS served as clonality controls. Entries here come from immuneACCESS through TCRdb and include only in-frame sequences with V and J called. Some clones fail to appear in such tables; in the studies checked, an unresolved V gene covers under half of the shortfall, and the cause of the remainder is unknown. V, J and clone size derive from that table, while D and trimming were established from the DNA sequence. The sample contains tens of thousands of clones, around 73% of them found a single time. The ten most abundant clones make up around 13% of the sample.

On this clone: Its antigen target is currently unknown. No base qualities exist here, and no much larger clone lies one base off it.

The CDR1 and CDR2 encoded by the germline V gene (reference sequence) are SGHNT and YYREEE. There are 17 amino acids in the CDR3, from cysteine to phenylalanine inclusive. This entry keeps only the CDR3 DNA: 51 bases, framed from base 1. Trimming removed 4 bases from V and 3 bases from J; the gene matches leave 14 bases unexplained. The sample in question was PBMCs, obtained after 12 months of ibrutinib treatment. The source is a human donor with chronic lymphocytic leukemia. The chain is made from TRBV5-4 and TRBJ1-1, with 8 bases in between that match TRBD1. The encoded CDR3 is CASSQDNRQGWDTEAFF. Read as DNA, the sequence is TGTGCCAGCAGCCAAGATAACCGACAGGGGTGGGACACTGAAGCTTTCTTT.